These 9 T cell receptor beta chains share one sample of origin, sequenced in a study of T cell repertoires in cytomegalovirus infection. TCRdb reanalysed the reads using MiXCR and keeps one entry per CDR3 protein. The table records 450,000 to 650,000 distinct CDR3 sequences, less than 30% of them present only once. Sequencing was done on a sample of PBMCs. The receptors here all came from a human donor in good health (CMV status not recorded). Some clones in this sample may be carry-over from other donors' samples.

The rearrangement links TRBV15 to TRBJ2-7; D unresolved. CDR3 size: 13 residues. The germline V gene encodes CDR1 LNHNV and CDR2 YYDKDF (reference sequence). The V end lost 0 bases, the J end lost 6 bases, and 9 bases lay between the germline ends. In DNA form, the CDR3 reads TGTGCCACCAGCAGAGATAAGTGGTCCGAGCAGTACTTC. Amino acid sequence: CATSRDKWSEQYF.

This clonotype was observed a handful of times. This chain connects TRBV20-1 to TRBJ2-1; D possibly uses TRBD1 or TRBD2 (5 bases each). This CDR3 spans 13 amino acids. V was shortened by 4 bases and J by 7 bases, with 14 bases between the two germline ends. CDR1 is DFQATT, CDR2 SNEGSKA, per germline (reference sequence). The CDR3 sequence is CSANPGARNEQFF. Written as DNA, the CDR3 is TGCAGTGCTAATCCCGGGGCCAGAAATGAGCAGTTCTTC.

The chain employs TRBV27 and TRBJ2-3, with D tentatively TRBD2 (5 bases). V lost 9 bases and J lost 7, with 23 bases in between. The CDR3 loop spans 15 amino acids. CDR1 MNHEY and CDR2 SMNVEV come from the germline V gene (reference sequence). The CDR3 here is CASNLPGIQLNTQYF. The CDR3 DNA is TGTGCCAGTAACCTTCCCGGGATCCAATTAAATACGCAGTATTTT.

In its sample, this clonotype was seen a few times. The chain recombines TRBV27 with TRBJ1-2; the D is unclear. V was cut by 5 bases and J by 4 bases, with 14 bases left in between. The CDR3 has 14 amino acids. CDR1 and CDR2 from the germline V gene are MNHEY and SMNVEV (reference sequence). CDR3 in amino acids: CASSVNGQVYGYTF. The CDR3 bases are TGTGCCAGCAGTGTTAACGGGCAGGTCTATGGCTACACCTTC.

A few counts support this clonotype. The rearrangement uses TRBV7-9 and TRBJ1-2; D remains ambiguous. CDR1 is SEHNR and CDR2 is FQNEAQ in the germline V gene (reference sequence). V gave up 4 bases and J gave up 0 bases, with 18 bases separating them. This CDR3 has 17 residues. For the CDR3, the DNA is TGTGCCAGCAGCTATCCCGGTGGAGTGGGATCTAACTATGGCTACACCTTC. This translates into CASSYPGGVGSNYGYTF.

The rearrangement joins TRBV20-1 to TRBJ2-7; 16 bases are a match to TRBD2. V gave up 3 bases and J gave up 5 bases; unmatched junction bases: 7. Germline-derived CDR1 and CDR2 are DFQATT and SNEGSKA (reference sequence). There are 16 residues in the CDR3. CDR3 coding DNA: TGCAGTGCTAGCCCGGGACTAGCGGGAGGGTACCACGAGCAGTACGTC. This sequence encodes CSASPGLAGGYHEQYV.

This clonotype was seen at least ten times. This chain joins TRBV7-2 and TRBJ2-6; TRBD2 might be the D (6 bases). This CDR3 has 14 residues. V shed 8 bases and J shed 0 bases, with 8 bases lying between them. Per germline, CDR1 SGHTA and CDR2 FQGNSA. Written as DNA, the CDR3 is TGTGCCAGCGGAGGGTTCTCTGGGGCCAACGTCCTGACTTTC. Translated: CASGGFSGANVLTF. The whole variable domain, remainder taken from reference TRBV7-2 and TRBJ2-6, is GAGVSQSPSNKVTEKGKDVELRCDPISGHTALYWYRQSLGQGLEFLIYFQGNSAPDKSGLPSDRFSAERTGGSVSTLTIQRTQQEDSAVYLCASGGFSGANVLTFGAGSRLTVL.

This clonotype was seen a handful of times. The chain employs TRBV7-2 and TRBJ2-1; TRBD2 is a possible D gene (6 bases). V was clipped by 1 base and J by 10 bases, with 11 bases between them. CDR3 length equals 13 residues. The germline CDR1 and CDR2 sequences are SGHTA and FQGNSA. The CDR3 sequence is CASSLGGGGEQFF. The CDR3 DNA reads TGTGCCAGCAGCTTAGGGGGAGGCGGCGAGCAGTTCTTC.

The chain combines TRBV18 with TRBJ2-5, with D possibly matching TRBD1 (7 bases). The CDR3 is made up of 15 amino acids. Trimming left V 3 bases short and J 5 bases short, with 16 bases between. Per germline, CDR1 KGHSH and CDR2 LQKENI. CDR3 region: CASSPAGQSEETQYF. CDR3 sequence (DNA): TGTGCCAGCTCACCTGCGGGACAGTCGGAGGAGACCCAGTACTTC.